This T cell receptor beta chain was documented in a study of T cells expressing NK-cell markers. Overall study context: Sorted CD3+CD56-NKG2C+, CD3+CD56+NKG2C- and CD3+CD56+NKG2C+ T cells were the source of the TCR beta repertoires. Seven sequenced donors out of eight were HCMV-seropositive, one seronegative. Points from the study as a whole: Researchers report these clonotypes also headed the CD3+CD56-NKG2C+ fraction in a few donors.

Germline V CDR1 and CDR2: SGHDN, FVKESK. This CDR3 has 13 amino acids. TCRdb reprocessed the 5' RACE reads; each CDR3 protein has one entry and no DNA is given. This table holds around 550,000 distinct CDR3 sequences. Of note for this clonotype: The antigen is undetermined.

The sequencing sample was made of blood T cells: a sorted CD56 or NKG2C T cell subset, CD4+ or CD8+ T cells, or bulk PBMC T cells (not recorded which). This clonotype was sampled from a man aged 18 to 30 in good health. V gene TRBV14 combines with J gene TRBJ2-5. The CDR3 loop reads CASSQEFQETQYF.